Sequencing of this T cell receptor (beta chain) was carried out in a study of tumor-infiltrating lymphocytes in oesophageal squamous cell carcinoma. The CDR3 extends over 12 amino acids. Trimming removed 6 bases from V and 6 bases from J, with 10 bases in between. TCRdb re-derived calls from the PCR reads in MiXCR, one entry per CDR3 protein. The data hold fewer than 15,000 distinct CDR3 sequences, with about half observed a single time. The chain employs TRBV12-3 or TRBV12-4 and TRBJ2-3; D is unresolved. Material: blood. The clonotype was recovered from a female donor with esophageal squamous cell carcinoma. The CDR3 nucleotides read TGTGCCAGCAGCCCCTACACCGATACGCAGTATTTT. Translated, it gives CASSPYTDTQYF.